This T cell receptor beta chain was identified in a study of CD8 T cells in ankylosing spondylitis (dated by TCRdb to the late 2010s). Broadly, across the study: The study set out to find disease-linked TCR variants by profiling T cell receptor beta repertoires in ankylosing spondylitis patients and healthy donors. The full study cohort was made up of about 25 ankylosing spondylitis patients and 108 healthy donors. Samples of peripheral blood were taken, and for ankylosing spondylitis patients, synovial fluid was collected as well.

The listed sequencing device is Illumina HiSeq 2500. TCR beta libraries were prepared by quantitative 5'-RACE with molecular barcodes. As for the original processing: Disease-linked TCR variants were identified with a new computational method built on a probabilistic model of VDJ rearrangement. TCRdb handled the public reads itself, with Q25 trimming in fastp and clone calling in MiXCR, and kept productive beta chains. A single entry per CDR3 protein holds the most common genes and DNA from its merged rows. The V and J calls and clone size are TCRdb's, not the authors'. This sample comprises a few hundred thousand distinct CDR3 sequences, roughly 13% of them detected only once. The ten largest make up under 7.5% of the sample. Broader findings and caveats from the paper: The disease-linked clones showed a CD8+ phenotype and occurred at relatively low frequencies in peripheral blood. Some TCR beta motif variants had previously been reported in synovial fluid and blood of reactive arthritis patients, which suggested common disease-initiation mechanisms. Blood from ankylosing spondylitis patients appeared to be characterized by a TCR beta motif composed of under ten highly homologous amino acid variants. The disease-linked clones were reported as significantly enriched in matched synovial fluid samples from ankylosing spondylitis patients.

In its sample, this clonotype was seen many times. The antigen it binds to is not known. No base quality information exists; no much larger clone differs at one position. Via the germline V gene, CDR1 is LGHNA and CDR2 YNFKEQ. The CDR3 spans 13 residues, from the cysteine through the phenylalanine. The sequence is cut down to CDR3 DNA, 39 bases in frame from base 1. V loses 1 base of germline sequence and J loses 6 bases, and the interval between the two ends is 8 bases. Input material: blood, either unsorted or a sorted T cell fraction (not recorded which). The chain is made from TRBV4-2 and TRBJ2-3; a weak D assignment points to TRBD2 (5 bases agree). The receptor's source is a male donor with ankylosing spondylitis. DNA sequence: TGTGCCAGCAGCCAAGGGAGGACCGATACGCAGTATTTT. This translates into CASSQGRTDTQYF.